This TCR beta chain derives from a study of T cell responses to AZD1222 COVID-19 vaccine. Notes on the study in general: It should be noted that donors were predominantly white British and more often female, and clonal diversity was possibly underestimated.

This CDR3 contains 14 residues. Germline V gives CDR1 SGDLS, CDR2 YYNGEE. V lost 3 bases, J lost 14 bases, and 18 bases lay in between. With respect to this clone: Its antigen is undetermined.

The method was immunoSEQ multiplex PCR; TCRdb's version includes in-frame clones alone and lacks a portion of them. The sample includes fewer than 90,000 clones, under 95% seen only once; the top ten take 11%. This chain connects TRBV9 to TRBJ1-6; D not certain. Sequences were derived from peripheral blood, sampled 28 days after the second AZD1222 dose. The TCR comes from an adult who received the AZD1222 COVID-19 vaccine. This CDR3 reads CASSGDASWVALHF. CDR3 sequence (DNA): TGTGCCAGCAGCGGAGACGCCAGTTGGGTCGCCCTCCACTTT.